This T cell receptor (beta chain) came from a study of cytomegalovirus exposure and HLA in healthy donors. Whole-study results and caveats: Later work found that TCR association rates differed between HLA loci; DRB1 had the most and HLA-C the fewest.

The CDR3 length is 17 residues. Germline CDR1 reads MNHEY; CDR2 reads SMNVEV (reference sequence). V lost 5 bases and J lost 2; bases outside the gene matches: 13. Amplification used 60 Vbeta primers and 13 Jbeta primers. The table came from immunoSEQ multiplex PCR; TCRdb's copy has only in-frame clones and leaves some out. The table has roughly 250,000 clones, 80% seen once; the top ten hold roughly 0.3%. Concerning this clone: Its target is unknown.

The receptor's source is a girl between 2 and 10 years old in good health and CMV-seronegative. The chain employs TRBV27 and TRBJ2-7; 9 bases align to TRBD1. Sequenced sample: PBMCs. In DNA form, the CDR3 reads TGTGCCAGCAGTCCAATTGGGACAGGGTTGGTCCCCTACGAGCAGTACTTC. Protein product: CASSPIGTGLVPYEQYF.